The 5 T cell receptor beta chains reported below all come from one sample, sequenced in a study of cytomegalovirus exposure and HLA in healthy donors. In the PCR, 60 Vbeta and 13 Jbeta primers were used. Only in-frame clones appear in the TCRdb table, and some are missing; sequencing was by immunoSEQ multiplex PCR. The table includes some 90,000 clones, 70% to 80% detected once. Sequences were obtained from PBMCs. The receptors originated from a man aged 25 to 40 in good health and CMV-seronegative.

The chain is built from TRBV25-1 and TRBJ2-7, with unresolved D. CDR3 length: 10 amino acids. Trimming removed 4 bases at V and 7 bases at J, with 5 bases between. Looked up from germline, CDR1 is MGHDK and CDR2 is SYGVNS. The CDR3 DNA is TGTGCCAGCAGTGCCCTAGAGCAGTACTTC. Amino acid sequence: CASSALEQYF.

This clone occurred once. This sequence joins TRBV6-1 and TRBJ2-1; 9 positions agree with TRBD2. The J segment lost 4 bases and the V segment lost 6 bases, leaving 7 bases of the junction unmatched. Per germline, CDR1 MNHNS and CDR2 SASEGT. This CDR3 comprises 15 residues. The CDR3 loop is CASRKAGGPYNEQFF. The CDR3 region has the DNA TGTGCCAGCAGGAAAGCGGGGGGCCCTTACAATGAGCAGTTCTTC.

This rearrangement joins TRBV6-5 to TRBJ1-1; the D gene is possibly TRBD1 (6 bases). CDR3 length equals 13 residues. The germline V and J ends were trimmed by 6 bases and 2 bases, with 10 bases remaining between them. CDR1 is MNHEY and CDR2 is SVGAGI in the germline V gene. CDR3 amino acids: CASSQGFNTEAFF. In DNA form, the CDR3 reads TGTGCCAGCAGCCAGGGGTTTAACACTGAAGCTTTCTTT.

This chain connects TRBV2 to TRBJ1-5; TRBD1 matches at 11 bases. CDR3 length: 16 residues. Unmatched junction bases numbered 13, after V lost 7 bases and J lost 8 bases. CDR1 is SNHLY and CDR2 is FYNNEI in the germline V gene. Here the CDR3 DNA reads TGTGCCAGCAAACCGGGACAGGGGGAGATAGCGAAGCCCCAGCATTTT. It encodes CASKPGQGEIAKPQHF.

In its sample, this clone was seen a few times. The chain carries TRBV2 and TRBJ1-2; the match to TRBD1 covers 8 bases. This CDR3 contains 15 residues. The germline V gene has CDR1 SNHLY and CDR2 FYNNEI. The ends lost 6 bases at V and 2 bases at J; junction bases unmatched: 8. The CDR3 DNA reads as TGTGCCAGCAGCCTTTCTTCAGGGGGCAACTATGGCTACACCTTC. Amino acids: CASSLSSGGNYGYTF.